This T cell receptor beta chain was identified in a study of blood T cell repertoires in COVID-19. At the level of the study: Acute-phase and convalescent COVID-19 samples originated in the United States, Italy and Spain. T cells, B-cell-depleted T cells, or PBMCs provided the cDNA or gDNA that served as material.

Method: immunoSEQ multiplex PCR; TCRdb's copy keeps in-frame clones and lacks some. The table lists approximately 47,000 clones, 70% to 90% of them singletons, with under 6% in the top ten. Germline CDR1 SGHNT, CDR2 YYREEE (reference sequence). V shed 4 bases, J shed 4 bases, and the junction held 6 bases outside the gene matches. The CDR3 spans 16 residues. The sequence derives from a woman aged 55-69 years with acute or convalescent COVID-19. The chain recombines TRBV5-4 with TRBJ2-3; 13 positions match TRBD2. The sequencing sample was made of peripheral blood. CDR3 loop: CASSPGLAGAPDTQYF. For the CDR3, the DNA is TGTGCCAGCAGCCCCGGACTAGCGGGGGCCCCAGATACGCAGTATTTT.